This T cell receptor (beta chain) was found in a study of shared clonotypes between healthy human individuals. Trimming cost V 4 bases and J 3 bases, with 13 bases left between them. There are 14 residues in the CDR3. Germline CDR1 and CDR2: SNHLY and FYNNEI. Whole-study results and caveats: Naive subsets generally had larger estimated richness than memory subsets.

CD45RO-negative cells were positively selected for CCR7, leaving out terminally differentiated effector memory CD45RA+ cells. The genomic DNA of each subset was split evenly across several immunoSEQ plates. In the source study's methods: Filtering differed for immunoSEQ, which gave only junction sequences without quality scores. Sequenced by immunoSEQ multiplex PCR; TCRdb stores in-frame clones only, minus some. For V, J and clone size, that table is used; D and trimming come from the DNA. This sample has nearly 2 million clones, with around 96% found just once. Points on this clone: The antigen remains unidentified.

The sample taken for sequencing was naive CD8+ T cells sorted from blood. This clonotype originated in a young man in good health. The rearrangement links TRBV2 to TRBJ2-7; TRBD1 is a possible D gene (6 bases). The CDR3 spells CASSGTGRSYEQYF. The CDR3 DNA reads TGTGCCAGCAGTGGTACAGGGAGAAGCTACGAGCAGTACTTC.